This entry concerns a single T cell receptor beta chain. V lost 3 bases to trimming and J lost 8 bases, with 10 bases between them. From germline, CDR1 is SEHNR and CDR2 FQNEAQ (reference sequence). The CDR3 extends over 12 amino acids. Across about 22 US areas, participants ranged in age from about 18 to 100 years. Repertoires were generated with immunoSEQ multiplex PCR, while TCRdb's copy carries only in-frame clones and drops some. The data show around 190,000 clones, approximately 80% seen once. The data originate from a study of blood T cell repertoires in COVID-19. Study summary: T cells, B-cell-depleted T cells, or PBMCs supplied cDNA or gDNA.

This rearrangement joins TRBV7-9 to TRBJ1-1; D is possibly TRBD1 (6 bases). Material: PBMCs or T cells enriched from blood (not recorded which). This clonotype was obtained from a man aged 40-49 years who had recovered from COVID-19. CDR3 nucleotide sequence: TGTGCCAGCAGCTTCCGGGACAAGGAAGCTTTCTTT. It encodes CASSFRDKEAFF.